The 7 T cell receptor beta chains in this list originate from one sample, sequenced in a study of T cells in localized non-small cell lung cancer. Generated by immunoSEQ multiplex PCR, the TCRdb table keeps only in-frame clones and is missing some. The data contain 50,000 to 65,000 clones, roughly 80% of them seen just once; the ten biggest clones take up approximately 4.5%. The sequencing used PBMCs, collected before any cancer treatment. Every receptor here comes from a man aged 40 to 70 with stage II lung adenocarcinoma.

The V call is TRBV5-1, the J call TRBJ2-7; maybe TRBD2 (5 bases). The V end lost 0 bases, the J end lost 7 bases, and 8 bases lay between the germline ends. The length of the CDR3 is 12 residues. Looked up from germline, CDR1 is SGHRS and CDR2 is YFSETQ. The CDR3 loop reads CASSLDRGEQYF. The CDR3 coding sequence is TGCGCCAGCAGCTTGGATCGGGGAGAGCAGTACTTC.

The chain links TRBV5-1 to TRBJ2-5; 9 nucleotides match TRBD2. The CDR3 contains 16 residues. Germline V CDR1 and CDR2: SGHRS, YFSETQ. V lost 2 bases and J lost 2; bases outside the gene matches: 7. This chain's CDR3 is CASSFGASGVQETQYF. CDR3 nucleotide sequence: TGCGCCAGCAGCTTCGGAGCTAGCGGGGTTCAAGAGACCCAGTACTTC.

The V call is TRBV7-2, the J call TRBJ1-3; 7 bases line up with TRBD1. With V trimmed by 3 bases and J by 0 bases, 5 bases remained unmatched. The CDR3 has 16 residues. Germline V gene sequence: CDR1 SGHTA, CDR2 FQGNSA. The CDR3 loop reads CASSFSGTASGNTIYF. The CDR3 DNA is TGTGCCAGCAGCTTTTCCGGGACAGCCTCTGGAAACACCATATATTTT.

The rearrangement links TRBV18 to TRBJ2-1, with TRBD2 matching over 7 bases. The length of the CDR3 is 15 residues. Trimming removed 2 bases from V and 14 bases from J; junction bases left unmatched: 15. Germline V CDR1 and CDR2: KGHSH, LQKENI. CDR3 sequence: CASSPTSRRAGVKFF. CDR3 DNA: TGTGCCAGCTCACCAACGTCTAGGCGGGCGGGGGTAAAGTTCTTC.

The chain has TRBV5-6 and TRBJ1-2, with TRBD1 identical over 7 bases. In germline, CDR1 is SGHDT, CDR2 YYEEEE. This CDR3 has 14 amino acids. J gave up 4 bases and V 0 bases, and 3 bases lay outside the gene matches. The CDR3 sequence is CASSLDRGGYGYTF. The CDR3 coding sequence is TGTGCCAGCAGCTTGGACAGGGGAGGCTATGGCTACACCTTC.

The chain recombines TRBV18 with TRBJ2-6; 7 bases map to TRBD1. The CDR3 runs to 17 residues. Trimming took 1 base from V and 3 from J; bases not matched to a gene: 6. From germline, CDR1 is KGHSH and CDR2 LQKENI. As DNA, the CDR3 is TGTGCCAGCTCACCACAGGGGGCTAAAAGTGGGGCCAACGTCCTGACTTTC. This encodes CASSPQGAKSGANVLTF.

The chain recombines TRBV19 with TRBJ1-2, with unresolved D. Germline loops: CDR1 LNHDA, CDR2 SQIVND (reference sequence). The CDR3 runs to 14 residues. Trimming removed 3 bases at V and 1 base at J, with 9 bases between. The CDR3 DNA is TGTGCCAGTAGTATTGGAGGATATAACTATGGCTACACCTTC. This sequence encodes CASSIGGYNYGYTF. Using reference TRBV19 and TRBJ1-2 for the parts outside the CDR3, the full variable domain is DGGITQSPKYLFRKEGQNVTLSCEQNLNHDAMYWYRQDPGQGLRLIYYSQIVNDFQKGDIAEGYSVSREKKESFPLTVTSAQKNPTAFYLCASSIGGYNYGYTFGSGTRLTVV.